This T cell receptor (beta chain) was identified in a study of early T cells in non-severe SARS-CoV-2 infection. Study overall: Chains were unpaired, as sequencing was done on bulk RNA from unsorted whole blood.

This clonotype was found many times. Its target is not known. Tagging with unique molecular identifiers was applied to individual cDNA molecules. TCRdb redid the calling of the 5' RACE reads with MiXCR, one entry per CDR3 protein. The table shows around 67,000 distinct CDR3 sequences, with about 12% occurring only once. The CDR3 runs 13 residues. Trimming took 2 bases from V and 7 from J, leaving 10 bases between them. Germline assignment: CDR1 SGDLS and CDR2 YYNGEE. Study findings and constraints: There was a bias toward anti-spike CD8 responses in VDJdb matching, which missed private and CD4 specificities.

This receptor was obtained from an adult who was a healthcare worker with PCR-confirmed SARS-CoV-2 infection or an uninfected control (not recorded which). V usage is TRBV9 and J usage is TRBJ1-3; D perhaps matches TRBD1 (5 bases). The sample was whole blood. The CDR3 nucleotides read TGTGCCAGCAGCGTGGGCAGGGAGAACACCATATATTTT. Translating it yields CASSVGRENTIYF.